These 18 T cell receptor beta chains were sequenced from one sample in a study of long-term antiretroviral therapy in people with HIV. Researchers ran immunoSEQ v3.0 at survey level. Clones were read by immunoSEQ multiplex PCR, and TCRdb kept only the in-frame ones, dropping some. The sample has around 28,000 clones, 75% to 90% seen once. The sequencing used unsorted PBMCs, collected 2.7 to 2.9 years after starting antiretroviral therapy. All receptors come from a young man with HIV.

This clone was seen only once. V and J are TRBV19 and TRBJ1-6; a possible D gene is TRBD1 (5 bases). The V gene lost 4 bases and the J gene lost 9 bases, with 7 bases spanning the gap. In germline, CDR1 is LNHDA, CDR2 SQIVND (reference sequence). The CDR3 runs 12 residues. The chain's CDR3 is CASSTQGSPLHF. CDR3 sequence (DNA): TGTGCCAGTAGTACGCAGGGTTCACCCCTCCACTTT.

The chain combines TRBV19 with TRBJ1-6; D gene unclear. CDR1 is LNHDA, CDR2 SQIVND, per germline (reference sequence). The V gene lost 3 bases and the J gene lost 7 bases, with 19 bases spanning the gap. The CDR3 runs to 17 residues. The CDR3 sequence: CASSIRPAGLRNSPLHF. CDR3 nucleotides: TGTGCCAGTAGTATCCGGCCGGCCGGATTGCGGAATTCACCCCTCCACTTT.

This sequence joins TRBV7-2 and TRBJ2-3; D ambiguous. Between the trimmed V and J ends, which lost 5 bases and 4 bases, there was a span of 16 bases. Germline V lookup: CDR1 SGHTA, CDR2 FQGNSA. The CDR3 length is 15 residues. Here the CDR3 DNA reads TGTGCCAGCAGCCTAGAATGGCCCCCCGCAGATACGCAGTATTTT. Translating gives CASSLEWPPADTQYF.

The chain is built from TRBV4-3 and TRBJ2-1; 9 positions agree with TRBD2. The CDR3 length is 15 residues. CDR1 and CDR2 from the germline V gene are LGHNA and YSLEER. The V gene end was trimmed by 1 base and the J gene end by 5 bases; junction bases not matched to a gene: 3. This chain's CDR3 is CASSQGLAADNEQFF. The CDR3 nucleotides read TGCGCCAGCAGCCAAGGACTAGCGGCAGACAATGAGCAGTTCTTC.

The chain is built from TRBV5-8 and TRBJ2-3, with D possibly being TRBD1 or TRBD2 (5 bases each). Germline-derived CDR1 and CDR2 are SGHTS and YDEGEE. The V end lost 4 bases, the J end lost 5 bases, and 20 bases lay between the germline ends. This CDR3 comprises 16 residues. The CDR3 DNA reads TGTGCCAGCAGCAATACTCCCGGGGCGGGTCGAGATACGCAGTATTTT. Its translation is CASSNTPGAGRDTQYF.

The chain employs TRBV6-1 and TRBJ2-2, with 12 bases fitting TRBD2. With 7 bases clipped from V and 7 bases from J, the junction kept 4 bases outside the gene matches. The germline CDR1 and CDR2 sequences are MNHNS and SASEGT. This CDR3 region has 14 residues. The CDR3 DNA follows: TGTGCCAGCATGACTAGCGGGGGACTCGGGGAGCTGTTTTTT. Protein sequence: CASMTSGGLGELFF.

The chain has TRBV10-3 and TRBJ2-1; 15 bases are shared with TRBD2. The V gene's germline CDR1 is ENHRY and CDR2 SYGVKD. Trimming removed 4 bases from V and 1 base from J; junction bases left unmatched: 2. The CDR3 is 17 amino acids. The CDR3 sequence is CAISGGLAGGSYNEQFF. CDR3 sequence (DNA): TGTGCCATCAGTGGGGGACTAGCGGGGGGTTCCTACAATGAGCAGTTCTTC.

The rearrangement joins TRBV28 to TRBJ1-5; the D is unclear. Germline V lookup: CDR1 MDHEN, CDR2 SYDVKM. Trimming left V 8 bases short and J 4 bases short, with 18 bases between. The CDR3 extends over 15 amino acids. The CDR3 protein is CASLSTDDLNQPQHF. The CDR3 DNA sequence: TGTGCCAGCCTTTCGACCGATGACCTAAATCAGCCCCAGCATTTT.

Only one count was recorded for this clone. The CDR3 is CASGTLQGYEQYF. The CDR3 DNA reads as TGTGCCAGCGGCACCTTGCAGGGATACGAGCAGTACTTC. The chain is built from TRBV11-1 and TRBJ2-7, with D perhaps TRBD1 (5 bases). The V end lost 8 bases, the J end lost 4 bases, and 15 bases lay between the germline ends. In germline, CDR1 is SGHAT, CDR2 FQDESV (reference sequence). The CDR3 loop spans 13 amino acids.

CDR3 nucleotides: TGTGCCAGCAGCTTAGAGGCCAGTAATTCACCCCTCCACTTT. This encodes CASSLEASNSPLHF. The chain links TRBV7-6 to TRBJ1-6; D remains ambiguous. Looked up from germline, CDR1 is SGHVS and CDR2 is FNYEAQ. Trimming pared 1 base from V and 6 bases from J, leaving 7 bases between. This CDR3 region has 14 residues.

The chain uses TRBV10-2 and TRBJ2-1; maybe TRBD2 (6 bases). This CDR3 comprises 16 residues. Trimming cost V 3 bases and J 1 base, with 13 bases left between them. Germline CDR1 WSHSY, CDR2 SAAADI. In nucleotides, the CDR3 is TGCGCCAGCAGTGATTCGGTCGGAGGGTCCTACAATGAGCAGTTCTTC. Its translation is CASSDSVGGSYNEQFF.

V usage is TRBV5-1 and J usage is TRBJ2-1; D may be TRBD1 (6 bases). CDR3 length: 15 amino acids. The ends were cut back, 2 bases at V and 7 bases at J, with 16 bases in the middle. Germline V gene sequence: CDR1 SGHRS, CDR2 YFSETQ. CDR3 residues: CASSFHRDGLNEQFF. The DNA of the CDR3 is TGCGCCAGCAGCTTCCACAGGGATGGGTTAAATGAGCAGTTCTTC.

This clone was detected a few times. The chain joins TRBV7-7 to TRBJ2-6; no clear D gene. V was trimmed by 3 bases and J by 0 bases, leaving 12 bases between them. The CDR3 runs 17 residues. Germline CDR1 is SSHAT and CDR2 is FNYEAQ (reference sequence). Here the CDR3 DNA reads TGTGCCAGCAGCTTTGGTACGGATCCCTCTGGGGCCAACGTCCTGACTTTC. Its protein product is CASSFGTDPSGANVLTF. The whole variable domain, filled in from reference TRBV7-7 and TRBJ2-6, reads GAGVSQSPRYKVTKRGQDVTLRCDPISSHATLYWYQQALGQGPEFLTYFNYEAQPDKSGLPSDRFSAERPEGSISTLTIQRTEQRDSAMYRCASSFGTDPSGANVLTFGAGSRLTVL.

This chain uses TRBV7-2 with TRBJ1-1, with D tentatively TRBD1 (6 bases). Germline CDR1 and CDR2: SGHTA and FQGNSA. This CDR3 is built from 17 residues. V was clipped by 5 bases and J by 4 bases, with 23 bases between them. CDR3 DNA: TGTGCCAGCAGCCCAGGACAGCCTGGAGGTAAAGGCACTGAAGCTTTCTTT. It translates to CASSPGQPGGKGTEAFF. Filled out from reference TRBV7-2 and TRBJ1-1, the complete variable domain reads GAGVSQSPSNKVTEKGKDVELRCDPISGHTALYWYRQSLGQGLEFLIYFQGNSAPDKSGLPSDRFSAERTGGSVSTLTIQRTQQEDSAVYLCASSPGQPGGKGTEAFFGQGTRLTVV.

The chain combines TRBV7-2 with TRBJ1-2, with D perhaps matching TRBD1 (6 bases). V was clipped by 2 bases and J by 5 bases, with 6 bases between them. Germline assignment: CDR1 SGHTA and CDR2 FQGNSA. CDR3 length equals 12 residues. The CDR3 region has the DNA TGTGCCAGCAGCTTAAGGGGGTATGGCTACACCTTC. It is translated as CASSLRGYGYTF.

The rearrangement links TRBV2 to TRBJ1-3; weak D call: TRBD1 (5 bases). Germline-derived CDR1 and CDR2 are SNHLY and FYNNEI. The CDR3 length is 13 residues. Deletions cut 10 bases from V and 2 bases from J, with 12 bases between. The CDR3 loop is CAIFGTAGNTIYF. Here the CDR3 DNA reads TGTGCCATCTTCGGGACTGCTGGAAACACCATATATTTT.

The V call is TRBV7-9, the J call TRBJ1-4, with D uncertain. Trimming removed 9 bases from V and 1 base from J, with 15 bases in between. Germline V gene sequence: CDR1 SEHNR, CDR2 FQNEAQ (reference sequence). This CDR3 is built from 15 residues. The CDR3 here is CARPPGSGTNEKLFF. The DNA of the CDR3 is TGTGCCAGACCGCCAGGATCAGGAACTAATGAAAAACTGTTTTTT.

In nucleotides, the CDR3 is TGTGCCAGCAGTTTAGCGGAGGGCTCCTACAATGAGCAGTTCTTC. It encodes CASSLAEGSYNEQFF. The V gene is TRBV28, the J gene TRBJ2-1; perhaps TRBD2 as D (6 bases). The CDR3 sequence is 15 residues long. V was pared by 2 bases and J by 0 bases, with 8 bases between. The V gene's germline CDR1 is MDHEN and CDR2 SYDVKM.